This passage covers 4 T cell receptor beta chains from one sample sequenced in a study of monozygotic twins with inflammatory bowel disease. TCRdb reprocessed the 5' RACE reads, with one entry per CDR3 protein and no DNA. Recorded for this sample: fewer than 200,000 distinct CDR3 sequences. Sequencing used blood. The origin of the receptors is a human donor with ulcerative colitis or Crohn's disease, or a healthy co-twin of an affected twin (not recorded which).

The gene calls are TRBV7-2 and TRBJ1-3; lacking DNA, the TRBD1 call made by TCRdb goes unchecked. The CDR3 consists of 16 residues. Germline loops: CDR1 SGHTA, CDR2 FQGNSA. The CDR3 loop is CASSLLDSYSGNTIYF.

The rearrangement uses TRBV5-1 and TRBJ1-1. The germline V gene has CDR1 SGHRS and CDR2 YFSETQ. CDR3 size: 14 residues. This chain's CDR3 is CASSLVYRGTEAFF.

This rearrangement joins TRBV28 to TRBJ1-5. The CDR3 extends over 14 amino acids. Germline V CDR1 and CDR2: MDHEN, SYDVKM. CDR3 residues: CASSPQTRNQPQHF.

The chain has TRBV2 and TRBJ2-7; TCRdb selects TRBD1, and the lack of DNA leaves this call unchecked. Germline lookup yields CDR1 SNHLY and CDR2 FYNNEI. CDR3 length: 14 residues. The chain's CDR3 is CASSVDRVPYEQYF.